The source of this T cell receptor beta chain is a study of spatial heterogeneity in lung cancer. Study-level background: There were 75 or so donors, all of them untreated patients with early-stage non-small cell lung cancer. Median follow-up for sequenced PBMC samples was about two years after resection, when such samples existed.

Turning to this clonotype: What it recognizes is unknown.

Each molecule of TCR cDNA was tagged with one unique molecular identifier. Using its own MiXCR run on the 5' RACE reads, TCRdb lists one record per CDR3 protein. This table has more than 95,000 distinct CDR3 sequences, 9.5% to 15% appearing once. The germline CDR1 and CDR2 sequences are SEHNR and FQNEAQ (reference sequence). V was clipped by 1 base and J by 9 bases, with 13 bases between them. The CDR3 loop spans 14 amino acids. As for time point: blood at routine non-recurrence follow-up after resection. Without sorting, whole RNA was sequenced from tumor, nontumor lung or frozen PBMC. Findings of the study overall: Resection saw ubiquitous expanded tumor TCRs appear in blood more than follow-up did.

The sample consisted of PBMCs, taken at follow-up. The sequence was collected from a male donor with early-stage non-small cell lung cancer. The rearrangement uses TRBV7-9 and TRBJ1-5; D is perhaps TRBD1 (6 bases). The DNA of the CDR3 is TGTGCCAGCAGCTTAGGGGACACATCGAGGCCCCAGCATTTT. It codes for CASSLGDTSRPQHF.